This TCR beta chain was sequenced for a study of cytomegalovirus exposure and HLA in healthy donors. Study information: Within an early data release were approximately 85 million unique TCRs drawn from HLA-typed donors. Study-wide results and limits: In an earlier analysis, about 87% or about 30%: the productive usage of most TCR beta V segments. Despite most TCR sequences being rare, some public TCRs occurred in many donors. Researchers reported in a later analysis that a missense DCLRE1C variant was tied to TCR beta V- and J-gene trimming.

PCR primers comprised 60 Vbeta and 13 Jbeta primers. Method: immunoSEQ multiplex PCR; TCRdb's copy keeps in-frame clones and lacks some. Here the sample spans fewer than 350,000 clones, roughly 89% being singletons. This CDR3 comprises 14 residues. J was trimmed by 7 bases and V by 5 bases; bases with no gene match: 7. Per the germline V gene, CDR1 is SEHNR and CDR2 is FQNEAQ (reference sequence). For this clone: Its matching antigen is unknown.

The sequencing sample was made of PBMCs. The chain couples TRBV7-9 to TRBJ1-3; 8 positions match TRBD1. The receptor comes from a young woman in good health and CMV-seronegative. Here the CDR3 DNA reads TGTGCCAGCAGCACCGGACAGGGAAGGAACACCATATATTTT. It encodes CASSTGQGRNTIYF.